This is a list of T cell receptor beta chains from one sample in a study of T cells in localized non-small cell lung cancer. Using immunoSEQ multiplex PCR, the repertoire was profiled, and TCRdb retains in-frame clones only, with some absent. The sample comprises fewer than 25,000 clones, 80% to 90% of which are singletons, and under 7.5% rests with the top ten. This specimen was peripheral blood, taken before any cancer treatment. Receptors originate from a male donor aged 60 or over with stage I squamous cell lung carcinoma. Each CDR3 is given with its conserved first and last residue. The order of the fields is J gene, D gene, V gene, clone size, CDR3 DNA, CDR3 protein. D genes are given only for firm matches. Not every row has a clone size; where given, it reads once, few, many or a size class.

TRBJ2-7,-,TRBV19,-,TGTGCCAGTAGTGAGACAGCCTTGGAAGGCTACGAGCAGTACTTC,CASSETALEGYEQYF
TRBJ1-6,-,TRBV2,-,TGTGCCAGCAGTGTTGGGGGGAATTCACCCCTTCACTTT,CASSVGGNSPLHF
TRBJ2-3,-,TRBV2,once,TGTGCCAGCAGAGGGCCGCGGGGCACAGATACGCAGTATTTT,CASRGPRGTDTQYF
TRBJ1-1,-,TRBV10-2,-,TGCGCCAGCAGTGGCAGGGGGAACACTGAAGCTTTCTTT,CASSGRGNTEAFF
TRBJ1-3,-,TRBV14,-,TGTGCCAGCAGCCTCCGTGAAGGACAGCTACGGCACACCATATATTTT,CASSLREGQLRHTIYF
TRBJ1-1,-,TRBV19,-,TGTGCCAGTAGTATTGCGCCCGGCCGCAACACTGAAGCTTTCTTT,CASSIAPGRNTEAFF
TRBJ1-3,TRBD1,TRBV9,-,TGTGCCAGCAACCCAGGGGGGGGCTCTGGAAACACCATATATTTT,CASNPGGGSGNTIYF
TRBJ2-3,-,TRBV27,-,TGTGCCAGCAGTTTAGTCAGGACCCCTGGGACAGATACGCAGTATTTT,CASSLVRTPGTDTQYF
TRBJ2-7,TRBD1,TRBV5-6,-,TGTGCCAGCAGCCTACAGGGGGCCTCCTACGAGCAGTACTTC,CASSLQGASYEQYF
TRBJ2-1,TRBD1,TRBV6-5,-,TGTGCCAGCAGTAGAGCAGGGGGCGATGAGCAGTTCTTC,CASSRAGGDEQFF
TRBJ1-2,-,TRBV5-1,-,TGCGCCAGCAGCTCCGGCGCAGGCTATTATGGCTACACCTTC,CASSSGAGYYGYTF
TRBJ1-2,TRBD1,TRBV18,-,TGTGCCAGCTCACCCCCCCAACAACAGGGGAACTATGGCTACACCTTC,CASSPPQQQGNYGYTF
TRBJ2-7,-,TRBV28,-,TGTGCCAGCAGGCCTTGGACTGGACGATACGAGCAGTACTTC,CASRPWTGRYEQYF
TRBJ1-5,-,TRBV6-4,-,TGTGCCAGCAGTGTGTCATTCAGTGTCAATCAGCCCCAGCATTTT,CASSVSFSVNQPQHF
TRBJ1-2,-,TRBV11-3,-,TGTGCCAGCAGCTCGGGAGCCTCTCCAGTCTTC,CASSSGASPVF
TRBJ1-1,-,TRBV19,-,TGTGCCAGTAGGACACCTAAGAACACTGAAGCTTTCTTT,CASRTPKNTEAFF
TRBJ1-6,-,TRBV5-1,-,TGCGCCAGCAGCTTGGATAGGACACGTCTCACCTATAATTCACCCCTCCACTTT,CASSLDRTRLTYNSPLHF
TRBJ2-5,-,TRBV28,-,TGTGCCAGCTCAGTTTATAGTACCCGCGCAGAGACCCAGTACTTC,CASSVYSTRAETQYF
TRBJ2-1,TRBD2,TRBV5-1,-,TGCGCCAGCAGCACCCCTAGCGGGGGGGGGTCTTACAATGAGCAGTTCTTC,CASSTPSGGGSYNEQFF
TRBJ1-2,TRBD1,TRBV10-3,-,TGTGCCATCAGTGGGGACAGGGCCTATGGCTACACCTTC,CAISGDRAYGYTF
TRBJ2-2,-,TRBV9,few,TGTGCCAGCAGCGTAAGAAACACCGGGGAGCTGTTTTTT,CASSVRNTGELFF
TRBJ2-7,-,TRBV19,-,TGTGCCAGTAGCCGGGGGGCCTCCGAGCAGTACTTC,CASSRGASEQYF
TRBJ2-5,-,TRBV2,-,TGTGCCAGCACCGGGGGGCGGGAAGAGACCCAGTACTTC,CASTGGREETQYF
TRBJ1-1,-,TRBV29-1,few,TGCAGCGCTGAAGAAGCTTTCTTT,CSAEEAFF